Below, 4 T cell receptor beta chains from the same sample are listed, as sequenced in a study of blood T cell repertoires in COVID-19. Clones were sequenced by immunoSEQ multiplex PCR, and TCRdb holds only the in-frame ones, with some missing. The sample comprises about 160,000 clones, roughly 87% of which are singletons, and 5.5% to 8.5% rests with the top ten. The specimen was PBMCs or T cells enriched from blood (not recorded which). The receptors shown here come from a woman between 45 and 65 years old who had recovered from COVID-19.

The genes are TRBV19 and TRBJ1-1; no definite D call. V shed 3 bases and J shed 0 bases, with 8 bases lying between them. This CDR3 comprises 14 residues. Germline V gene data show CDR1 as LNHDA and CDR2 as SQIVND (reference sequence). The CDR3 is CASSIQTLNTEAFF. In DNA, the CDR3 is TGTGCCAGTAGTATCCAGACACTGAACACTGAAGCTTTCTTT.

This chain uses TRBV10-3 with TRBJ1-1, with D perhaps matching TRBD1 (6 bases). Germline-derived CDR1 and CDR2 are ENHRY and SYGVKD. Trimming left V 4 bases short and J 2 bases short, with 17 bases between. This CDR3 has 16 amino acids. CDR3 residues: CAISVGGGRGNTEAFF. The CDR3 DNA reads as TGTGCCATCAGTGTAGGTGGGGGCCGAGGAAACACTGAAGCTTTCTTT.

The rearrangement joins TRBV12-3 or TRBV12-4 to TRBJ2-1; D uncertain. V was clipped by 6 bases and J by 8 bases, with 11 bases between them. This CDR3 has 12 residues. This chain's CDR3 is CASSRQTDEQFF. The CDR3 DNA follows: TGTGCCAGCAGCCGACAAACTGATGAGCAGTTCTTC.

In nucleotides, the CDR3 is TGTGCCAGCAGCTTAAGCGGGGGACAGGGGAACACTGAAGCTTTCTTT. As protein: CASSLSGGQGNTEAFF. This chain links TRBV5-4 with TRBJ1-1; 9 bases match TRBD1. CDR1 and CDR2 from the germline V gene are SGHNT and YYREEE (reference sequence). The J segment lost 1 base and the V segment lost 2 bases, leaving 6 bases of the junction unmatched. The CDR3 spans 16 residues.